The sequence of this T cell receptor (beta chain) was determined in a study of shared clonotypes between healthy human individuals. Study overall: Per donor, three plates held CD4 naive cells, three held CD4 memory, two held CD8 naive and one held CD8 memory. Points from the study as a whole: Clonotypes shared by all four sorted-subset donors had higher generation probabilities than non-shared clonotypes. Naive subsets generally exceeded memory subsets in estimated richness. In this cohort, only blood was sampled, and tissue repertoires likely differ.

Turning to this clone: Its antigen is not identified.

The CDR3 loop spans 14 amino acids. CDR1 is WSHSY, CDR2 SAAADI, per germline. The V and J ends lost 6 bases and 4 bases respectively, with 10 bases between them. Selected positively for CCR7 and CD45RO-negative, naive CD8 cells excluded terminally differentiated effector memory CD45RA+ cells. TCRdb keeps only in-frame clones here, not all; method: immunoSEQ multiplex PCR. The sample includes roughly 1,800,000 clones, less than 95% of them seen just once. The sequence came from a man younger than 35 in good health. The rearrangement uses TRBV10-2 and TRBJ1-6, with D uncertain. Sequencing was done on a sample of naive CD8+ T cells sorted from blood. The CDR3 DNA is TGCGCCAGCAGCACGACGGGTTATAATTCACCCCTCCACTTT. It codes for CASSTTGYNSPLHF.